One sample yielded the 23 T cell receptor beta chains listed below, sequenced in a study of esophageal squamous cell carcinoma under preoperative chemotherapy. TCRdb re-derived calls from the PCR reads in MiXCR, one entry per CDR3 protein. The data hold about 20,000 distinct CDR3 sequences, with approximately 44% observed a single time. Time point: after preoperative PTX-NDP chemotherapy. This sample was gathered from a patient given preoperative chemotherapy. The receptors shown here come from a human donor with esophageal squamous cell carcinoma. The donor label of this sample is uncertain.

A note on this clonotype: A clone one base away is much larger, so this may be a read error. The chain employs TRBV6-1 and TRBJ2-4; 7 nucleotides line up with TRBD2. The J call may be incorrect, as the DNA end agrees better with TRBJ2-1. The CDR3 loop spans 16 amino acids. Germline V lookup: CDR1 MNHNS, CDR2 SASEGT. The CDR3 region has the DNA TGTGCCAGCAGCCGTTCTGGCGGGGGTACCCACAATGAGCAGTTCTTC. It translates to CASSRSGGGTHNEQFF.

In the case of this clonotype: The junction departs from germline at one end; a sequencing error may be responsible. The V and J genes are TRBV7-3 and TRBJ2-5, with a weak D call TRBD2 (5 bases). Germline CDR1 reads SGHTA; CDR2 reads FQGTGA. This CDR3 region has 14 residues. The CDR3 sequence: CAGRAACDQDTQYF. The CDR3 DNA sequence: TGTGCGGGCAGAGCGGCCTGTGACCAAGATACCCAGTACTTC.

The rearrangement joins TRBV12-3 or TRBV12-4 to TRBJ2-1; D gene unclear. The CDR3 has 15 residues. The V gene lost 7 bases and the J gene lost 5 bases, with 18 bases spanning the gap. The CDR3 sequence is CASNLGYSLDNEQFF. The CDR3 DNA is TGTGCCAGCAATCTGGGGTACAGCCTGGACAATGAGCAGTTCTTC.

This clonotype has a handful of counts. This chain joins TRBV5-1 and TRBJ2-5; the D gene is possibly TRBD2 (6 bases). Between the trimmed V and J ends, which lost 7 bases and 11 bases, there was a span of 21 bases. The CDR3 contains 13 residues. In germline, CDR1 is SGHRS, CDR2 YFSETQ. In DNA form, the CDR3 reads TGCGCCAGCCACAGCGGGCCTTACAATGAGCAGTACTTC. Translating gives CASHSGPYNEQYF.

The chain joins TRBV6-1 to TRBJ2-2; D unclear. With the DNA end fitting TRBJ2-3 better, the J assignment may be wrong. This CDR3 region has 14 residues. Germline loops: CDR1 MNHNS, CDR2 SASEGT. CDR3 DNA: TGTGCCAGCAGTGTGGTAGTGAGCACCGAGAAGCAGTATTTT. Translated: CASSVVVSTEKQYF.

J is TRBJ1-5 and V is TRBV7-8; D gene uncertain. V lost 2 bases to trimming and J lost 6 bases, with 5 bases between them. Germline V gives CDR1 SGHVS, CDR2 FQNEAQ. The CDR3 is 12 amino acids. CDR3 loop: CASSLWSQPQHF. CDR3 nucleotide sequence: TGTGCCAGCAGCTTATGGAGTCAGCCCCAGCATTTT. Combining the CDR3 with reference TRBV7-8 and TRBJ1-5 gives the whole variable domain GAGVSQSPRYKVAKRGQDVALRCDPISGHVSLFWYQQALGQGPEFLTYFQNEAQLDKSGLPSDRFFAERPEGSVSTLKIQRTQQEDSAVYLCASSLWSQPQHFGDGTRLSIL.

The chain is built from TRBV7-6 and TRBJ2-5; 7 positions match TRBD2. The end of the DNA fits TRBJ2-1 better, so the J call may be wrong. The CDR3 is 14 amino acids. Looked up from germline, CDR1 is SGHVS and CDR2 is FNYEAQ. This CDR3 reads CASSLGGGSPTQFF. The CDR3 DNA sequence: TGTGCCAGCAGCTTAGGAGGCGGGAGTCCGACCCAGTTCTTC.

This clonotype is medium-sized (0.01 to 0.1%) in the sample. The chain employs TRBV12-3 or TRBV12-4 and TRBJ2-5, with D possibly TRBD1 on 5 matching bases. V was cut by 3 bases and J by 2 bases, with 13 bases left in between. The CDR3 runs to 15 residues. CDR3 in amino acids: CASSFQTVLQETQYF. The CDR3 nucleotides read TGTGCCAGCAGTTTTCAGACAGTACTTCAAGAGACCCAGTACTTC.

This clonotype was recorded at least ten times. The genes are TRBV27 and TRBJ2-1; 10 positions match TRBD2. J lost 11 bases, V lost 4 bases, and 8 bases had no gene match. Germline CDR1 is MNHEY and CDR2 is SMNVEV (reference sequence). The CDR3 has 14 amino acids. The CDR3 DNA reads TGTGCCAGCAGTTCTCCGGGACTAGCGAACCAGCAGTTCTTC. Encoded protein: CASSSPGLANQQFF.

The chain is built from TRBV10-1 and TRBJ2-5; D tentatively reads TRBD1 or TRBD2 (6 bases each). Germline assignment: CDR1 WNHNN and CDR2 SYGVQD (reference sequence). V was clipped by 11 bases and J by 0 bases, with 19 bases between them. The length of the CDR3 is 15 residues. CDR3 bases: TGCGCCGGGGGGCGAGGGGGGAATGACCAAGAGACCCAGTACTTC. Its protein is CAGGRGGNDQETQYF.

The chain couples TRBV6-5 to TRBJ2-3; tentatively, D is TRBD2 (5 bases). This CDR3 comprises 18 residues. Germline CDR1 reads MNHEY; CDR2 reads SVGAGI. The germline V and J ends were trimmed by 0 bases and 2 bases, with 18 bases remaining between them. This chain's CDR3 is CASSYSSRWASLTDTQYF. The DNA of the CDR3 is TGTGCCAGCAGTTACTCCTCGAGATGGGCTAGCCTCACAGATACGCAGTATTTT.

The V gene is TRBV6-1, the J gene TRBJ2-3, with TRBD1 as a possible D gene (5 bases). The CDR3 has 16 amino acids. Germline values: CDR1 MNHNS, CDR2 SASEGT. V was pared by 8 bases and J by 4 bases, with 22 bases between. CDR3 bases: TGTGCCAGCGCCCCGAACTCAAAAGGGGCGGCAGATACGCAGTATTTT. This translates into CASAPNSKGAADTQYF.

This sequence joins TRBV7-2 and TRBJ2-3; tentative D call: TRBD2 (6 bases). The closer fit of TRBJ2-5 to the DNA end suggests the J call may be wrong. This CDR3 comprises 17 residues. Germline V gene lookup returns CDR1 SGHTA and CDR2 FQGNSA. CDR3 sequence reads: CASRIGGSGRNPDTQYF. Here the CDR3 DNA reads TGTGCCAGCAGGATAGGAGGTAGCGGCCGTAACCCAGATACCCAGTACTTC.

V usage is TRBV7-2 and J usage is TRBJ1-2; 11 bases line up with TRBD1. CDR1 is SGHTA and CDR2 is FQGNSA in the germline V gene. With V trimmed by 2 bases and J by 8 bases, 13 bases remained unmatched. This CDR3 has 17 amino acids. The CDR3 spells CASSLRNPGQGGGGYTF. The CDR3 DNA is TGTGCCAGCAGCTTAAGGAATCCGGGACAGGGGGGAGGAGGCTACACCTTC. The complete variable domain, with remaining parts taken from reference TRBV7-2 and TRBJ1-2, reads GAGVSQSPSNKVTEKGKDVELRCDPISGHTALYWYRQSLGQGLEFLIYFQGNSAPDKSGLPSDRFSAERTGGSVSTLTIQRTQQEDSAVYLCASSLRNPGQGGGGYTFGSGTRLTVV.

Regarding this clonotype: Mismatch with germline at one junction end may stem from a read error. V is TRBV7-2 and J is TRBJ2-5; a possible D gene is TRBD2 (5 bases). This CDR3 has 17 amino acids. Germline V gives CDR1 SGHTA, CDR2 FQGNSA. CDR3 sequence reads: CASRILGGGRIEDTQYF. CDR3 DNA sequence: TGTGCCAGCAGGATACTAGGTGGCGGGCGTATCGAAGATACCCAGTACTTC. Looking up the rest from reference TRBV7-2 and TRBJ2-5 gives the full variable domain: GAGVSQSPSNKVTEKGKDVELRCDPISGHTALYWYRQSLGQGLEFLIYFQGNSAPDKSGLPSDRFSAERTGGSVSTLTIQRTQQEDSAVYLCASRILGGGRIEDTQYFGPGTRLLVL.

At least ten counts were recorded for this clonotype. The rearrangement joins TRBV6-1 to TRBJ2-3; perhaps D is TRBD1 or TRBD2 (5 bases each). This CDR3 is 15 amino acids long. V was pared by 5 bases and J by 8 bases, with 20 bases between. CDR1 and CDR2 from the germline V gene are MNHNS and SASEGT. The CDR3 sequence is CASSQTRDAFSTQYF. CDR3 coding DNA: TGTGCCAGCAGTCAGACTCGGGACGCATTCTCTACGCAGTATTTT.

As concerns this clonotype: One end of the junction varies from germline; a read error may be responsible. This chain joins TRBV12-3 or TRBV12-4 and TRBJ2-1; D is uncertain. The CDR3 has 11 amino acids. The CDR3 coding sequence is TGTGCCAGTGGCCAAGGGAATGCGCAGTTCTTC. Translated: CASGQGNAQFF.

This clonotype was seen many times. The rearrangement joins TRBV7-2 to TRBJ2-5; 10 nucleotides match TRBD2. Germline trimming cut 5 bases from V and 11 bases from J; bases unmatched to any gene: 14. Germline CDR1 is SGHTA and CDR2 is FQGNSA. This CDR3 has 15 amino acids. In DNA form, the CDR3 reads TGTGCCAGCAGCCGGACTAGCGGCGCCTACAATGAGCAGTACTTC. As protein: CASSRTSGAYNEQYF.

This clonotype was counted ten times or more. The chain has TRBV28 and TRBJ2-7, with D possibly matching TRBD1 (6 bases). The germline V and J ends were trimmed by 7 bases and 1 base, with 17 bases remaining between them. Germline lookup yields CDR1 MDHEN and CDR2 SYDVKM. The CDR3 length is 15 residues. CDR3 nucleotide sequence: TGTGCCAGCACTCCTTCGGGTCAGGGGTCCTACGAGCAGTACTTC. Translation gives CASTPSGQGSYEQYF.

This clonotype has a handful of counts. A much larger clone differs from this one at a single base, so this may be a read error. The gene calls are TRBV24-1 and TRBJ2-1; no clear D. From germline, CDR1 is KGHDR and CDR2 SFDVKD. The ends were cut back, 4 bases at V and 13 bases at J, with 19 bases in the middle. CDR3 length equals 14 residues. The CDR3 loop is CATSDVNHQETQFF. In DNA, the CDR3 is TGTGCCACCAGTGACGTCAACCACCAAGAGACCCAGTTCTTC.

This clonotype was detected ten times or more. The gene calls are TRBV10-2 and TRBJ2-1, with D maybe TRBD1 (5 bases). Judging by the DNA end, TRBJ2-7 fits better; the J call may be wrong. CDR1 WSHSY and CDR2 SAAADI come from the germline V gene. The CDR3 runs 14 residues. CDR3 coding DNA: TGCGCCAGCAGTGAACGCCCAGGGTTTAGTGAGCAGTACTTC. Its translation is CASSERPGFSEQYF.

Many counts were recorded for this clonotype. This may come from a read error, since a much larger clone is one base off. The rearrangement joins TRBV11-2 to TRBJ2-5, with D unresolved. Germline V gene lookup returns CDR1 SGHAT and CDR2 FQNNGV. The V and J ends lost 5 bases and 11 bases respectively, with 21 bases between them. The CDR3 has 14 residues. The CDR3 here is CASSPAVTLNEQYF. CDR3 bases: TGTGCCAGCAGCCCAGCCGTCACACTCAATGAGCAGTACTTC.

This clonotype was seen many times. The chain employs TRBV7-2 and TRBJ2-5; D tentatively fits TRBD1 or TRBD2 (6 bases each). Trimming stripped 3 bases from V and 11 bases from J, with 16 bases between. This CDR3 has 13 residues. Germline V gene lookup returns CDR1 SGHTA and CDR2 FQGNSA. CDR3 amino acids: CASSFNGGFEQYF. The DNA for the CDR3 is TGTGCCAGCAGCTTTAACGGGGGCTTTGAGCAGTACTTC.